This passage covers 5 T cell receptor beta chains from one sample sequenced in a study of OX40 agonist ivuxolimab in advanced cancers. Library construction relied on the immunoSEQ multiplex PCR assay. TCRdb's version of the immuneACCESS table is confined to in-frame rearrangements and falls short of the full clone set. An unresolved V gene accounts for under half of the shortfall where checked; the remainder is of unknown origin. The sample contains roughly 100,000 clones, around 85% of them found a single time. The top ten constitute 3.5% to 4% of the sample. The source was CD4+ or CD8+ T cells sorted from blood, collected in a trial of the OX40 agonist ivuxolimab. These receptors all stem from an adult with an advanced solid tumor such as melanoma, head and neck, liver or kidney cancer.

This chain connects TRBV5-1 to TRBJ1-5; possible D gene TRBD1, 5 bases. The CDR3 spans 14 residues. Germline CDR1 is SGHRS and CDR2 is YFSETQ. With 6 bases removed from V and 9 bases from J, the gap between germline ends came to 19 bases. The CDR3 DNA follows: TGCGCCAGCAAGACCAGGGTTCAAAAATGGCCCCAGCATTTT. Its translation is CASKTRVQKWPQHF.

The chain's CDR3 is CASSDYKRDTGELFF. Here the CDR3 DNA reads TGTGCCAGCAGTGATTATAAACGCGACACCGGGGAGCTGTTTTTT. The chain has TRBV25-1 and TRBJ2-2; D uncertain. Trimming removed 3 bases from V and 3 bases from J, with 11 bases in between. The CDR3 extends over 15 amino acids. In germline, CDR1 is MGHDK, CDR2 SYGVNS. Using reference TRBV25-1 and TRBJ2-2 for the parts outside the CDR3, the full variable domain is EADIYQTPRYLVIGTGKKITLECSQTMGHDKMYWYQQDPGMELHLIHYSYGVNSTEKGDLSSESTVSRIRTEHFPLTLESARPSHTSQYLCASSDYKRDTGELFFGEGSRLTVL.

This sequence joins TRBV6-1 and TRBJ2-1; D remains unclear. This CDR3 contains 14 residues. V was shortened by 2 bases and J by 0 bases, with 5 bases between the two germline ends. The germline V gene has CDR1 MNHNS and CDR2 SASEGT. For the CDR3, the DNA is TGTGCCAGCAGTGAATTCATCTCCTACAATGAGCAGTTCTTC. It yields the protein CASSEFISYNEQFF.

The chain has TRBV2 and TRBJ2-5; no firm D call. The V gene lost 10 bases and the J gene lost 0 bases, with 6 bases spanning the gap. Per the germline V gene, CDR1 is SNHLY and CDR2 is FYNNEI. The CDR3 has 11 amino acids. The CDR3 DNA sequence: TGTGCCACCCGACACCAAGAGACCCAGTACTTC. Its translation: CATRHQETQYF.

This chain connects TRBV5-1 to TRBJ2-7; 12 bases line up with TRBD2. The V segment lost 4 bases and the J segment 5 bases; nucleotides outside the gene matches: 7. The CDR3 totals 15 residues. CDR1 is SGHRS and CDR2 is YFSETQ in the germline V gene. CDR3 sequence: CASSIRLAGAHEQYF. CDR3 in DNA: TGCGCCAGCAGCATCCGACTAGCGGGAGCACACGAGCAGTACTTC.